This T cell receptor (beta chain) was recorded in a study of T cell clonality in common variable immunodeficiency. Germline assignment: CDR1 MNHEY and CDR2 SVGEGT. Deletions cut 8 bases from V and 7 bases from J, with 20 bases between. The CDR3 covers 14 residues. This clone was recorded at least ten times. The observed sequence ends 3 residues before the CDR3 terminus, with the missing tail filled in from the germline J gene. Clones were read by immunoSEQ multiplex PCR, and TCRdb kept only the in-frame ones, dropping some. There are about 52,000 clones in the sample, none observed a single time. This receptor was identified in a person aged 18-70 years in good health. The chain employs TRBV6-2 or TRBV6-3 and TRBJ1-2; no definite D call. The sample was peripheral blood mononuclear cells. The covered CDR3 bases are TGTGCCAGCGATGAAATGGGTCGAGCGATTGGC. Its protein product is CASDEMGRAIG. The whole CDR3 reads CASDEMGRAIGYTF.